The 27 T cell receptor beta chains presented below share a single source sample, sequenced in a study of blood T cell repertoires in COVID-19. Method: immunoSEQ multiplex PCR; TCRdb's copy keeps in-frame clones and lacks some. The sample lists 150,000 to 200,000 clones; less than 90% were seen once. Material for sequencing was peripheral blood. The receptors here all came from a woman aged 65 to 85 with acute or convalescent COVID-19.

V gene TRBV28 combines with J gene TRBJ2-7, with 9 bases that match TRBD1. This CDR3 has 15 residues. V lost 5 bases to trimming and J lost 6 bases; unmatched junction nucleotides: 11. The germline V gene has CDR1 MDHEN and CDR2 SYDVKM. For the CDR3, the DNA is TGTGCCAGCAGTGTTCCGGGACAGGGACGCAGCGAGCAGTACTTC. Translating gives CASSVPGQGRSEQYF.

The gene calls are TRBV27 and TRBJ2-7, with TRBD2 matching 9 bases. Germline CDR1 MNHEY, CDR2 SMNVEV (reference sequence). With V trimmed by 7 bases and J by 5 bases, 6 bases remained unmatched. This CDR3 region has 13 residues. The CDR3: CASTPLAGHEQYF. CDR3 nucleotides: TGTGCCAGCACCCCACTAGCGGGCCACGAGCAGTACTTC.

Here the CDR3 DNA reads TGTGCCAGCTCACCAGAGGGAGGAAGGCAGCCCCAGCATTTT. Translation: CASSPEGGRQPQHF. The chain carries TRBV18 and TRBJ1-5, with D uncertain. The CDR3 is 14 amino acids. CDR1 KGHSH and CDR2 LQKENI come from the germline V gene. Trimming removed 2 bases from V and 7 bases from J, with 12 bases in between.

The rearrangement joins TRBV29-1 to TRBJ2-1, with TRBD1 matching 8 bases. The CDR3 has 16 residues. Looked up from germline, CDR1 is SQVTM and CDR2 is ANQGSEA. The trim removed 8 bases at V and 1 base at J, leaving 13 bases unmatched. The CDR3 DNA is TGCAGCTCGAGGTCGGGACAGGCAGTTTCCTACAATGAGCAGTTCTTC. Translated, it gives CSSRSGQAVSYNEQFF.

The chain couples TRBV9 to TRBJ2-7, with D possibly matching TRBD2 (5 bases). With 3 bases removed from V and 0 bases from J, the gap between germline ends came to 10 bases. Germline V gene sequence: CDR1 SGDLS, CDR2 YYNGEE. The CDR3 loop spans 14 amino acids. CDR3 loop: CASSDPGSSYEQYF. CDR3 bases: TGTGCCAGCAGCGATCCTGGGAGCTCCTACGAGCAGTACTTC.

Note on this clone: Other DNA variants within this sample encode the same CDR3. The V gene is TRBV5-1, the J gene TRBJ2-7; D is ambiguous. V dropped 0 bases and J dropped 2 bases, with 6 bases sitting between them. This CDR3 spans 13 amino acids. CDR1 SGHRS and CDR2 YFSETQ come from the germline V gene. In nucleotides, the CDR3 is TGCGCCAGCAGCTTGGTGGGCACCTACGAGCAGTACTTC. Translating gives CASSLVGTYEQYF.

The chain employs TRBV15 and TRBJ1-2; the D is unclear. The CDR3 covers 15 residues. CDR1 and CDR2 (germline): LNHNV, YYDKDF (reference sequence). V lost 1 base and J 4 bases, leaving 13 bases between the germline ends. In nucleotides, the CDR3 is TGTGCCACCAGCAGAGTAGTAACAGATACCTATGGCTACACCTTC. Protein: CATSRVVTDTYGYTF. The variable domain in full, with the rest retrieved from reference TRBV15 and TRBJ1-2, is DAMVIQNPRYQVTQFGKPVTLSCSQTLNHNVMYWYQQKSSQAPKLLFHYYDKDFNNEADTPDNFQSRRPNTSFCFLDIRSPGLGDTAMYLCATSRVVTDTYGYTFGSGTRLTVV.

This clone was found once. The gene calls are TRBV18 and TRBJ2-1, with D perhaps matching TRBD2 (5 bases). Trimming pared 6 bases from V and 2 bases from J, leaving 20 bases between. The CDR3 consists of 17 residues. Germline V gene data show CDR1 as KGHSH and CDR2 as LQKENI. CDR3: CASSRLRTQEAYNEQFF. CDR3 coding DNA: TGTGCCAGCTCGCGCTTAAGAACTCAGGAGGCCTACAATGAGCAGTTCTTC.

This CDR3 is CASSLRGEQFF. For the CDR3, the DNA is TGTGCCAGCAGTTTGAGAGGGGAGCAGTTCTTC. The V call is TRBV21-1, the J call TRBJ2-1; the table gives TRBD2 as D, unverified against the DNA. TRBV21-1 counts as a pseudogene. This CDR3 contains 11 residues.

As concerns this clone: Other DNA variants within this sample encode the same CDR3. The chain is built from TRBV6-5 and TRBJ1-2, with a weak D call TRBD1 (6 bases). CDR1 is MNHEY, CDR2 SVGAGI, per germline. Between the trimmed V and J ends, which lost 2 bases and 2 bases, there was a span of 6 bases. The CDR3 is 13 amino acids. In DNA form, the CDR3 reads TGTGCCAGCAGTTACACAGGGAACTATGGCTACACCTTC. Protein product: CASSYTGNYGYTF.

DNA for the CDR3: TGTGCCAGCACCGCAGGGACAGGGCTCGAAGAGACCCAGTACTTC. This sequence encodes CASTAGTGLEETQYF. The chain is built from TRBV7-2 and TRBJ2-5; 9 bases map to TRBD1. Germline V gene lookup returns CDR1 SGHTA and CDR2 FQGNSA. This CDR3 has 15 amino acids. Losses at the gene ends were 7 bases for V and 3 bases for J; bases not matched to a gene: 9.

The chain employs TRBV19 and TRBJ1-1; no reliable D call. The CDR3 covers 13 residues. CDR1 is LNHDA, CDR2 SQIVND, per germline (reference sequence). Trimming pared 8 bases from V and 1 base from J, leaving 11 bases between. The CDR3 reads CASLPGWNTEAFF. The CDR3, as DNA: TGTGCCAGTTTACCCGGGTGGAACACTGAAGCTTTCTTT.

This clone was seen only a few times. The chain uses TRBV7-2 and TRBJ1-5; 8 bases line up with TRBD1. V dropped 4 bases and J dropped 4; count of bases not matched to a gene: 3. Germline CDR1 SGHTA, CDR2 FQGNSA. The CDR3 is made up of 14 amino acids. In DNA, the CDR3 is TGTGCCAGCAGCTGGACAGGGAAGAATCAGCCCCAGCATTTT. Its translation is CASSWTGKNQPQHF.

The CDR3 loop reads CASSHGGRGEGQPQHF. CDR3 nucleotide sequence: TGTGCCAGCAGCCACGGTGGCAGGGGAGAGGGTCAGCCCCAGCATTTT. The chain recombines TRBV7-9 with TRBJ1-5, with a possible D match to TRBD1 (6 bases). Deletions cut 5 bases from V and 6 bases from J, with 20 bases between. Germline V gene sequence: CDR1 SEHNR, CDR2 FQNEAQ (reference sequence). CDR3 length equals 16 residues. Supplemented by reference TRBV7-9 and TRBJ1-5, the full variable domain reads DTGVSQNPRHKITKRGQNVTFRCDPISEHNRLYWYRQTLGQGPEFLTYFQNEAQLEKSRLLSDRFSAERPKGSFSTLEIQRTEQGDSAMYLCASSHGGRGEGQPQHFGDGTRLSIL.

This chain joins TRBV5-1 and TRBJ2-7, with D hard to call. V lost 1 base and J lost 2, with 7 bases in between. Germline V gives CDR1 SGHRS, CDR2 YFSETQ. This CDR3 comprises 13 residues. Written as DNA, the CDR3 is TGCGCCAGCAGCTTGTCGGAGACCTACGAGCAGTACTTC. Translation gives CASSLSETYEQYF.

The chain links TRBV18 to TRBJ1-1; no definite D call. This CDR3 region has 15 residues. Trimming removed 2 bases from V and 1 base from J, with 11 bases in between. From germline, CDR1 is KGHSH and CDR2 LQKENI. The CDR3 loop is CASSPAVTKNTEAFF. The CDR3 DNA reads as TGTGCCAGCTCACCAGCGGTCACCAAGAACACTGAAGCTTTCTTT.

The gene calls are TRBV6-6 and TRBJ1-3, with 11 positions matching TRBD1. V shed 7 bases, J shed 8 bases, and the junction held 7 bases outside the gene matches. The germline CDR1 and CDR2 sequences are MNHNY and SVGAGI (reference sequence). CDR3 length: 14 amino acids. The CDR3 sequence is CASTKGQGVDTIYF. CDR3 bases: TGTGCCAGCACTAAGGGACAGGGGGTGGACACCATATATTTT.

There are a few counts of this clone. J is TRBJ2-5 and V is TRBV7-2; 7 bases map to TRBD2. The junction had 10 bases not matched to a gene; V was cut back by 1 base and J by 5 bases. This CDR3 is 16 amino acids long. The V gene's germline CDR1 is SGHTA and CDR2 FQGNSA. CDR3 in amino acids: CASSLERGRIAETQYF. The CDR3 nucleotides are TGTGCCAGCAGCTTAGAGCGGGGTCGAATAGCGGAGACCCAGTACTTC.

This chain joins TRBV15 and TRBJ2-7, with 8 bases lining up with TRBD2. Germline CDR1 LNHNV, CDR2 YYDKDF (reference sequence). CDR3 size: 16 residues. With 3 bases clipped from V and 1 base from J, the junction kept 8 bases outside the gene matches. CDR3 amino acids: CATSRHRGGQSYEQYF. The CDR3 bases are TGTGCCACCAGCAGGCATCGGGGGGGGCAGTCCTACGAGCAGTACTTC.

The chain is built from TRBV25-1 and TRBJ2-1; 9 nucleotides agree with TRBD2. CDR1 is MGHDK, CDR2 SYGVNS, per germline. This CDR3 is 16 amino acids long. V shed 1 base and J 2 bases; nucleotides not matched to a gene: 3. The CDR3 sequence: CASSEWGGRAYNEQFF. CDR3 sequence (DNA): TGTGCCAGCAGTGAATGGGGCGGGAGGGCCTACAATGAGCAGTTCTTC.

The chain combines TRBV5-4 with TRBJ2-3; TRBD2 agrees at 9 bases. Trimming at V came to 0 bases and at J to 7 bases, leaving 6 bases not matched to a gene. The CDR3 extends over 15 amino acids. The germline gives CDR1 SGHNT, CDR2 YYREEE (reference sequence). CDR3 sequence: CASSLDDSGGYTQYF. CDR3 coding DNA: TGTGCCAGCAGCTTGGATGATAGCGGGGGATATACGCAGTATTTT.

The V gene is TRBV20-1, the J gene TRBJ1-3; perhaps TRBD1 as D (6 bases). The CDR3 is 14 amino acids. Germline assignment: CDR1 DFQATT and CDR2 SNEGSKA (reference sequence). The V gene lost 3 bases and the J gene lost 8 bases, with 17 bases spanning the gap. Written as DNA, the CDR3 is TGCAGTGCTAGTAACAGGGTGACCCCTTACACCATATATTTT. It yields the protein CSASNRVTPYTIYF.

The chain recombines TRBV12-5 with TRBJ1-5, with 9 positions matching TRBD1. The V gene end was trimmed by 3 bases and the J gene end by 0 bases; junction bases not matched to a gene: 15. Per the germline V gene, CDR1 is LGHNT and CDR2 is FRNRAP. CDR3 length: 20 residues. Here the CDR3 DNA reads TGTGCTAGTGGTTTTCGGGGGGCGGGACAGGGAACATATAGCAATCAGCCCCAGCATTTT. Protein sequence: CASGFRGAGQGTYSNQPQHF.

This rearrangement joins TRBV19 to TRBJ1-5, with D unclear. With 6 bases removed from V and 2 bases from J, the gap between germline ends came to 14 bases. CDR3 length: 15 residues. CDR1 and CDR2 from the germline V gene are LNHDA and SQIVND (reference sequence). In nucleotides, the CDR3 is TGTGCCAGTAGCGATGTACAGCGGGGCAATCAGCCCCAGCATTTT. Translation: CASSDVQRGNQPQHF.

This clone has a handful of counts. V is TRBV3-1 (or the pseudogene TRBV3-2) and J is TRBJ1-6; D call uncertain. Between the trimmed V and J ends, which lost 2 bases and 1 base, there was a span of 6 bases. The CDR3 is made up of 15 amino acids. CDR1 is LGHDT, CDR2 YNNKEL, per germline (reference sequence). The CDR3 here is CASSQRESYNSPLHF. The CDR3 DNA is TGTGCCAGCAGCCAAAGGGAGTCCTATAATTCACCCCTCCACTTT.

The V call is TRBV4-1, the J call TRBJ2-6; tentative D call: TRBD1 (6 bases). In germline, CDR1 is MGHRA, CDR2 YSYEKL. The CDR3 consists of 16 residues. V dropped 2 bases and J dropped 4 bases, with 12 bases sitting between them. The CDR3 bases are TGCGCCAGCAGCCAACCGTCAGGGGCCGGGGCCAACGTCCTGACTTTC. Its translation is CASSQPSGAGANVLTF.

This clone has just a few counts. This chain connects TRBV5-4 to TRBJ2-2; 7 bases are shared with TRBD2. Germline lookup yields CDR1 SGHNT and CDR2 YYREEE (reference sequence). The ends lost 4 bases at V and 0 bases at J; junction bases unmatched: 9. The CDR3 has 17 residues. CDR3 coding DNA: TGTGCCAGCAGCCTGGGAGCGGGGCTACCGAACACCGGGGAGCTGTTTTTT. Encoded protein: CASSLGAGLPNTGELFF.